The rows below give T cell receptor beta chains drawn from one sample of a study of early T cells in non-severe SARS-CoV-2 infection. MiXCR, applied by TCRdb to the 5' RACE reads, yields one record per CDR3 protein. In the table there are 95,000 to 120,000 distinct CDR3 sequences, about an eighth of which are singletons. Source material: whole blood. These receptors were collected from an adult who was a healthcare worker with PCR-confirmed SARS-CoV-2 infection or an uninfected control (not recorded which). Both conserved end residues are part of each CDR3. A D gene is named only where the DNA matches it firmly. Rows give clone size only sometimes, using once, few, many, or a class for an expanded clone.

clone_size,d_call,v_call,j_call,cdr3_nt,cdr3_aa
-,-,TRBV6-1,TRBJ1-5,TGTGCCAGCATGGGACCCGATGGGAAGCCCCAGCATTTT,CASMGPDGKPQHF
many,TRBD1,TRBV29-1,TRBJ1-1,TGCAGCTCCCGACAGGGAGACACTGAAGCTTTCTTT,CSSRQGDTEAFF
-,-,TRBV27,TRBJ2-2,TGTGCCAGCAGTTTAGGGCAGGGATGGGACACCGGGGAGCTGTTTTTT,CASSLGQGWDTGELFF
-,TRBD2,TRBV10-1,TRBJ2-3,TGCGCCAGAGGGACTAGCGGCACAGATACGCAGTATTTT,CARGTSGTDTQYF
few,TRBD1,TRBV18,TRBJ2-4,TGTGCCAGCTCACCGGGACAGGGAAACATTCAGTACTTC,CASSPGQGNIQYF
few,-,TRBV30,TRBJ2-7,TGTGCCTGGAGGACCGCAACCGACTCCTACGAGCAGTACTTC,CAWRTATDSYEQYF
many,TRBD1,TRBV11-2,TRBJ1-2,TGTGCCAGCAGCCCCGGGACAGGGGGGCTTGGCTACACCTTC,CASSPGTGGLGYTF
few,TRBD1,TRBV7-6,TRBJ1-1,TGTGCCAGCAGCTTAGGCACAGGGGGCGCAAGGAACACTGAAGCTTTCTTT,CASSLGTGGARNTEAFF
-,-,TRBV12-3/TRBV12-4,TRBJ2-5,TGTGCCAGCAGCGCGGAGGTAGGAGAGACCCAGTACTTC,CASSAEVGETQYF
few,-,TRBV12-3/TRBV12-4,TRBJ1-2,TGTGCCAGCAGGTCCCAGGCGGGACACGTCTATGGCTACACCTTC,CASRSQAGHVYGYTF
-,-,TRBV7-2,TRBJ2-5,TGTGCCAGCAGCTTAGGTTGGGACCCTAAAGGGACCCAGTACTTC,CASSLGWDPKGTQYF
many,TRBD2,TRBV20-1,TRBJ2-7,TGCAGTGCTAGAAGGGAGGGAACGACCTACGAGCAGTACTTC,CSARREGTTYEQYF
few,-,TRBV2,TRBJ1-6,TGTGCCAGCAGTGAGGCGAGGGCCTCTAATTCACCCCTCCACTTT,CASSEARASNSPLHF
many,TRBD1,TRBV28,TRBJ1-5,TGTGCCCACAGGGGGCAGGCCAATCAGCCCCAGCATTTT,CAHRGQANQPQHF
many,TRBD1,TRBV7-6,TRBJ1-6,TGTGCCAGCAGCTTAAGGCCAGGGGGTGTTTCACCCCTCCACTTT,CASSLRPGGVSPLHF
-,-,TRBV20-1,TRBJ2-3,TGCAGTGCTAGAGGACTAGTTACGCAGTATTTT,CSARGLVTQYF
many,TRBD1,TRBV7-2,TRBJ2-7,TGTGCCAGCAGCCTTAGACAGGGTTACGAGCAGTACTTC,CASSLRQGYEQYF
-,-,TRBV11-2,TRBJ2-7,-,CASSSSTSGYEQYF
many,-,TRBV30,TRBJ1-1,TGTGCCTGGAGTTGGGGGGTGAACACTGAAGCTTTCTTT,CAWSWGVNTEAFF
many,-,TRBV6-5,TRBJ2-1,TGTGCCAGCAGTTACCGGACTCTCCCCCCACTCAACAATGAGCAGTTCTTC,CASSYRTLPPLNNEQFF
-,-,TRBV29-1,TRBJ1-2,TGCAGCGCAGTCGACGACAGCTACTATGGCTACACCTTC,CSAVDDSYYGYTF
-,TRBD2,TRBV20-1,TRBJ2-2,TGCAGTGCTACTAGCGGGAGCGAGAACACCGGGGAGCTGTTTTTT,CSATSGSENTGELFF
few,TRBD1,TRBV6-1,TRBJ1-1,TGTGCCAGCATACAGGGGAGGGGCACTGAAGCTTTCTTT,CASIQGRGTEAFF
many,-,TRBV9,TRBJ2-1,TGTGCCAGCAGCCCCCCAGTTTTGAATGAGCAGTTCTTC,CASSPPVLNEQFF
few,-,TRBV5-6,TRBJ1-4,TGTGCCAGCAGCCGGACGACAGATCGTAATGAAAAACTGTTTTTT,CASSRTTDRNEKLFF
few,-,TRBV7-8,TRBJ1-1,TGTGCCAGCAGCCCGATGAGGGGGACAAGCCTGAACACTGAAGCTTTCTTT,CASSPMRGTSLNTEAFF
few,-,TRBV5-5,TRBJ1-5,TGTGCCAGCAGCTTGGGGGGGCCTGGGCCCCAGCATTTT,CASSLGGPGPQHF
-,-,TRBV4-2,TRBJ1-5,TGTGCCAGCAGCCAATCAGCCTGGGGGATAGACGATAGCAATCAGCCCCAGCATTTT,CASSQSAWGIDDSNQPQHF
many,-,TRBV6-1,TRBJ1-5,TGTGCCAGCAGTGCAGACAGTGCCGGGGGGCCCCAGCATTTT,CASSADSAGGPQHF
-,-,TRBV11-3,TRBJ1-1,TGTGCCAGCAGTCACAGATCGGGCACTGAAGCTTTCTTT,CASSHRSGTEAFF
-,-,TRBV12-3/TRBV12-4,TRBJ1-2,TGTGCCAGCAACTTAAGAGAGGATGGCTACACCTTC,CASNLREDGYTF
-,-,TRBV6-1,TRBJ1-2,TGTGCCAGCAGTGAAACGACAGCTCTCGGCTATGGCTACACCTTC,CASSETTALGYGYTF
few,TRBD2,TRBV24-1,TRBJ2-3,TGTGCCACCAGTGATGGACGGGACTACTACACAGATACGCAGTATTTT,CATSDGRDYYTDTQYF
many,-,TRBV25-1,TRBJ2-7,TGTGCCAGCAGTGCCCCAGGAGAGCAGTACTTC,CASSAPGEQYF
-,-,TRBV11-1,TRBJ1-2,TGTGCCAGCAGCTTATTGAAGGGGAACTATGGCTACACCTTC,CASSLLKGNYGYTF
few,-,TRBV27,TRBJ2-2,TGTGCCAGCATGGGGGGACTCAAGGCCGGGGAGCTGTTTTTT,CASMGGLKAGELFF
-,-,TRBV28,TRBJ2-7,TGTGCCAGCAGGCCGTGGGAAATGGGAAAATACGAGCAGTACTTC,CASRPWEMGKYEQYF
-,-,TRBV9,TRBJ2-5,TGTGCCAGCAGCGTCCATCAAGAGACCCAGTACTTC,CASSVHQETQYF
-,TRBD2,TRBV12-3/TRBV12-4,TRBJ2-2,TGTGCCAGCAGTTGGACTAGCGGTAACACCGGGGAGCTGTTTTTT,CASSWTSGNTGELFF